Listed below are T cell receptor beta chains from one sample, sequenced in a study of T cell responses to AZD1222 COVID-19 vaccine. The method was immunoSEQ multiplex PCR; TCRdb's version includes in-frame clones alone and lacks a portion of them. The table shows approximately 150,000 clones, with roughly 90% occurring only once. The specimen was peripheral blood, collected 28 days after the second AZD1222 dose. The receptors were gathered from an adult who received the AZD1222 COVID-19 vaccine. Both conserved end residues are part of each CDR3. The D gene is left open where the match is weak. Some rows mark clone size as missing; the rest say once, few, many or name a class of expanded clone.

v_call	clone_size	d_call	j_call	cdr3_aa	cdr3_nt
TRBV19	NA	NA	TRBJ2-1	CASSPGIAAYNEQFF	TGTGCCAGTAGCCCGGGGATAGCGGCCTACAATGAGCAGTTCTTC
TRBV7-2	NA	TRBD2	TRBJ2-3	CASSWGGGKVDTQYF	TGTGCCAGCAGCTGGGGCGGGGGGAAAGTAGATACGCAGTATTTT
TRBV7-6	once	NA	TRBJ1-3	CASTSSGNTIYF	TGTGCCAGCACGAGCTCTGGAAACACCATATATTTT
TRBV6-5	NA	NA	TRBJ1-1	CASSYHGRATEAFF	TGTGCCAGCAGTTACCACGGTCGGGCCACTGAAGCTTTCTTT
TRBV15	NA	NA	TRBJ2-5	CATSRDGWETQYF	TGTGCCACCAGCAGAGATGGCTGGGAGACCCAGTACTTC
TRBV7-2	NA	NA	TRBJ1-6	CASSFRGDGNSPLHF	TGTGCCAGCAGCTTCAGGGGCGATGGAAATTCACCCCTCCACTTT
TRBV10-3	NA	TRBD2	TRBJ2-3	CAISESSSGRGDTQYF	TGTGCCATCAGTGAGTCGTCTAGCGGGAGGGGGGATACGCAGTATTTT
TRBV6-4	NA	TRBD2	TRBJ2-2	CASSDGRAHGELFF	TGTGCCAGCAGTGACGGGAGGGCCCACGGGGAGCTGTTTTTT
TRBV14	NA	NA	TRBJ1-2	CASSQDPGGLRGYTF	TGTGCCAGCAGCCAAGACCCAGGAGGTTTACGTGGCTACACCTTC
TRBV7-9	NA	NA	TRBJ2-5	CASSFSGTQETQYF	TGTGCCAGCAGCTTTTCGGGGACCCAAGAGACCCAGTACTTC
TRBV10-3	few	TRBD1	TRBJ2-7	CAITPGQGIYEQYF	TGTGCCATCACCCCGGGACAGGGTATCTACGAGCAGTACTTC
TRBV10-2	NA	NA	TRBJ2-2	CASSKGGTVNTGELFF	TGCGCCAGCAGCAAAGGCGGGACAGTGAACACCGGGGAGCTGTTTTTT
TRBV16	NA	NA	TRBJ1-2	CASSPTVGQPYGYTF	TGTGCCAGCAGCCCAACGGTGGGGCAGCCCTATGGCTACACCTTC
TRBV24-1	few	NA	TRBJ1-2	CATSDLPGRYTF	TGTGCCACCAGTGATTTACCAGGCCGCTACACCTTC
TRBV6-6	NA	TRBD2	TRBJ2-7	CASSFRLAGGFSSSYEQYF	TGTGCCAGCAGCTTCAGACTAGCGGGAGGATTCAGTAGCTCCTACGAGCAGTACTTC
TRBV18	NA	TRBD1	TRBJ2-7	CASSRGSGQGANEQYF	TGTGCCAGCTCACGAGGGTCCGGACAGGGGGCGAACGAGCAGTACTTC
TRBV29-1	NA	NA	TRBJ2-1	CSVTRDEQFF	TGCAGCGTGACGCGGGACGAGCAGTTCTTC
TRBV11-3	NA	NA	TRBJ2-7	CASSGPVEGRHSYEQYF	TGTGCCAGCAGCGGGCCTGTGGAGGGCCGTCACTCCTACGAGCAGTACTTC
TRBV19	NA	NA	TRBJ2-7	CASSIARDRAYEQYF	TGTGCCAGTAGTATAGCGAGGGACCGCGCCTACGAGCAGTACTTC
TRBV27	NA	NA	TRBJ2-1	CASSLGRAHEQFF	TGTGCCAGCAGTTTGGGCCGGGCTCATGAGCAGTTCTTC
TRBV3-1/TRBV3-2	NA	NA	TRBJ2-1	CASSAPGLANNEQFF	TGTGCCAGCAGCGCCCCGGGGCTAGCTAACAATGAGCAGTTCTTC
TRBV5-6	NA	NA	TRBJ1-1	CASSLDTYTEAFF	TGTGCCAGCAGCTTGGACACCTACACTGAAGCTTTCTTT
TRBV4-1	NA	NA	TRBJ2-1	CASSQDAGIYNEQFF	TGCGCCAGCAGCCAGGACGCGGGGATCTACAATGAGCAGTTCTTC
TRBV2	NA	NA	TRBJ1-5	CASRGRLRSNQPQHF	TGTGCCAGCAGGGGCCGGTTGAGGAGCAATCAGCCCCAGCATTTT
TRBV19	NA	TRBD1	TRBJ1-5	CASNNRGNQPQHF	TGTGCCAGTAATAACAGGGGGAATCAGCCCCAGCATTTT
TRBV6-1	NA	NA	TRBJ2-1	CASSSGGAYNEQFF	TGTGCCAGCAGTTCCGGAGGCGCCTACAATGAGCAGTTCTTC
TRBV6-5	NA	TRBD1	TRBJ1-4	CASSPLDRAGEKLFF	TGTGCCAGCAGTCCATTGGACAGGGCAGGCGAAAAACTGTTTTTT
TRBV30	NA	NA	TRBJ1-2	CAWRRQDHLNYGYTF	TGTGCCTGGAGAAGACAGGACCACCTAAACTATGGCTACACCTTC
TRBV4-3	NA	NA	TRBJ1-2	CASSQDYGTPMVYGYTF	TGCGCCAGCAGCCAAGACTACGGGACCCCAATGGTCTATGGCTACACCTTC
TRBV2	NA	NA	TRBJ1-2	CASTEVYGYTF	TGTGCCAGCACCGAAGTCTATGGCTACACCTTC